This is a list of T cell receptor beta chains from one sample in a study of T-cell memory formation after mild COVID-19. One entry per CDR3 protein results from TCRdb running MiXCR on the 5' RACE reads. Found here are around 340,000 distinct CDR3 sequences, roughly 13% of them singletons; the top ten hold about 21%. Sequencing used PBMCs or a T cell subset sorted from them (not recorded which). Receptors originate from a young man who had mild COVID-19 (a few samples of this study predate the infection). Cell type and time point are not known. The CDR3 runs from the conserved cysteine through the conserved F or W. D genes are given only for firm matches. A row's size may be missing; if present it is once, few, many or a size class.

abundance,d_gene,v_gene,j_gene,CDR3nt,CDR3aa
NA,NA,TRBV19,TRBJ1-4,TGTGCCAGTAGCCCCGACAGGAACGAAAAACTGTTTTTT,CASSPDRNEKLFF
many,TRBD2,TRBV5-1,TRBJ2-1,TGCGCCTGTTCGACTAGCGGCAATGAGCAGTTCTTC,CACSTSGNEQFF
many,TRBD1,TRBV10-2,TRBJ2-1,TGCGCCACCAGGGACAGGGAAGATTTATACAATGAGCAGTTCTTC,CATRDREDLYNEQFF
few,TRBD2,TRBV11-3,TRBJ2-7,TGTGCCAGCAGCGGACTAGCGGGATCCTACGAGCAGTACTTC,CASSGLAGSYEQYF
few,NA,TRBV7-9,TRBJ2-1,TGTGCCAGCAGCCGGCGGCCGGGGGAGCAGTTCTTC,CASSRRPGEQFF
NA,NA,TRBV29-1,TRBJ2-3,TGCAGCGTCGCAACCCAAACCCGCACAGATACGCAGTATTTT,CSVATQTRTDTQYF
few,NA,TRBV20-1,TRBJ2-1,TGCAGTGCTAGATACAAGACAAGCTCCTACAATGAGCAGTTCTTC,CSARYKTSSYNEQFF
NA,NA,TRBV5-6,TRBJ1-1,TGTGCCAGCAGCGCATACAGGCATTTAGCTTTCTTT,CASSAYRHLAFF
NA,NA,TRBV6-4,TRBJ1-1,TGTGCCAGCAGTGACTGGGACGTGAGGTCCTTCCGGAACACTGAAGCTTTCTTT,CASSDWDVRSFRNTEAFF
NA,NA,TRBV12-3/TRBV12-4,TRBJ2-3,TGTGCCAGCAGTATTACAAACCCGCAGTATTTT,CASSITNPQYF
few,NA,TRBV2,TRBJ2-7,TGTGCCGTAATAGACCCTGGAGGAGTCCACGAGCAGTACTTC,CAVIDPGGVHEQYF
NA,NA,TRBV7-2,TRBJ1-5,TGTGCCAGCAGCCCGGGGGTCGGACCCCAGCATTTT,CASSPGVGPQHF
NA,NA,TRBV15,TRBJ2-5,TGTGCCACCAGCAGGAGGGGGACGGGGGAGACCCAGTACTTC,CATSRRGTGETQYF
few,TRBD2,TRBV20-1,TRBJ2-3,TGCAGTGCTGAGGTGGCGGGGGGAGTAGATACGCAGTATTTT,CSAEVAGGVDTQYF